This entry features one TCR beta chain sequence. Germline lookup yields CDR1 SGHNT and CDR2 YYREEE (reference sequence). Trimming removed 4 bases at V and 2 bases at J, with 10 bases between. The CDR3 sequence is 13 residues long. CD8 cells regarded as naive lacked CD45RO, were positively chosen for CCR7, and omitted terminally differentiated effector memory CD45RA+ cells. This sample is part of a study of shared clonotypes between healthy human individuals. Study-level information: Every donor yielded three CD4 naive, three CD4 memory, two CD8 naive and one CD8 memory plate.

The data were produced by immunoSEQ multiplex PCR, yet TCRdb's version contains in-frame clones alone and is incomplete. The table has about 2 million clones, less than 95% seen once. The TCR originated in a man aged 18 to 29 in good health. The V gene is TRBV5-4, the J gene TRBJ2-7, with a weak D call TRBD1 (5 bases). Material: naive CD8+ T cells sorted from blood. The CDR3 bases are TGTGCCAGCAGCATGACAGATACCTACGAGCAGTACTTC. It yields the protein CASSMTDTYEQYF.